The T cell receptor beta chain under discussion was sequenced for a study of Graves' ophthalmopathy and Graves' hyperthyroidism. Across the whole study: Stable hyperthyroidism referred to disease that showed no ophthalmopathy within 18 months of follow-up.

Beta-chain TCR CDR3 regions were amplified from RNA transcripts. Following a first-round RT-PCR that used HTBI primers, a second-round multiplex PCR was carried out. TCRdb re-analysed the multiplex PCR reads in MiXCR, keeping a single row per CDR3 protein. The sample has roughly 1.1 million distinct CDR3 sequences, 35% to 40% seen once. V was pared by 2 bases and J by 2 bases, with 9 bases between. CDR1 and CDR2 (germline): MNHEY, SVGEGT. The CDR3 runs to 14 residues. This clonotype has more than one count but fewer than ten. The source of this sequence is an adult man with Graves' hyperthyroidism. Specimen: peripheral blood or thyroid tissue (not recorded which). This chain connects TRBV6-2 or TRBV6-3 to TRBJ2-5; no definite D call. Written as DNA, the CDR3 is TGTGCCAGCAGTTACGGGCCGATGCAAGAGACCCAGTACTTC. Its translation is CASSYGPMQETQYF.